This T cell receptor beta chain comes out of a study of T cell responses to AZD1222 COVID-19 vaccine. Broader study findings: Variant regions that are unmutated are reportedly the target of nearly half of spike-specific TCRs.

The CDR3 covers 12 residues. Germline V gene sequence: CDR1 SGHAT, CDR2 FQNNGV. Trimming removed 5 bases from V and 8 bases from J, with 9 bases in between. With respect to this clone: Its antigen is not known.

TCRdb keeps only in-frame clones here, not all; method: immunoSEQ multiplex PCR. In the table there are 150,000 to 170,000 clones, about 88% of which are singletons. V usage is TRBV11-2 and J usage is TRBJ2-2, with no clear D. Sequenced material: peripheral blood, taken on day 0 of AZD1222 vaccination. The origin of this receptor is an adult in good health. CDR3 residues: CASSPIEGELFF. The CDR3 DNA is TGTGCCAGCAGCCCTATCGAGGGGGAGCTGTTTTTT.